What follows are 4 T cell receptor beta chains derived from one specimen sequenced in a study of Graves' ophthalmopathy and Graves' hyperthyroidism. Amplified TCR beta CDR3 regions were obtained using RNA transcripts as template. The authors performed first-round RT-PCR with HTBI primers and then a second-round multiplex PCR. TCRdb re-called the multiplex PCR reads through MiXCR, storing one row per CDR3 protein. Of approximately 1.2 million distinct CDR3 sequences listed, about 40% are singletons. What was sequenced was peripheral blood or thyroid tissue (not recorded which). These receptors originate from an adult man with Graves' hyperthyroidism.

This clonotype has just a few counts. This sequence joins TRBV20-1 and TRBJ1-1; weak D call: TRBD1 (5 bases). V gave up 2 bases and J gave up 2 bases, with 9 bases separating them. The CDR3 length is 13 residues. CDR1 and CDR2 from the germline V gene are DFQATT and SNEGSKA (reference sequence). CDR3 amino acids: CSARWTLNTEAFF. The CDR3 DNA is TGCAGTGCTAGATGGACACTTAACACTGAAGCTTTCTTT.

The CDR3 protein is CASSWGQTNQPQHF. The CDR3 nucleotides are TGTGCCAGCAGTTGGGGACAAACCAATCAGCCCCAGCATTTT. The chain carries TRBV13 and TRBJ1-5, with TRBD1 as a possible D gene (6 bases). The V end was cut by 6 bases, the J end by 3 bases, with 12 bases between. Looked up from germline, CDR1 is PRHDT and CDR2 is FYEKMQ (reference sequence). The CDR3 runs to 14 residues. Combining the CDR3 with reference TRBV13 and TRBJ1-5 gives the whole variable domain AAGVIQSPRHLIKEKRETATLKCYPIPRHDTVYWYQQGPGQDPQFLISFYEKMQSDKGSIPDRFSAQQFSDYHSELNMSSLELGDSALYFCASSWGQTNQPQHFGDGTRLSIL.

V gene TRBV4-3 combines with J gene TRBJ1-4; D call uncertain. The CDR3 loop spans 15 amino acids. The V gene's germline CDR1 is LGHNA and CDR2 YSLEER. With 0 bases removed from V and 5 bases from J, the gap between germline ends came to 10 bases. CDR3 sequence reads: CASSQESYSNEKLFF. CDR3 DNA: TGCGCCAGCAGCCAAGAGTCCTACTCCAATGAAAAACTGTTTTTT.

Note on this clonotype: Since a much larger clone is just one base distant, this may be a read error. The chain has TRBV10-3 and TRBJ2-7, with 12 bases lining up with TRBD2. Trimming cost V 10 bases and J 3 bases; bases outside gene matches: 10. The CDR3 totals 15 residues. Germline V gives CDR1 ENHRY, CDR2 SYGVKD. This chain's CDR3 is CASTQGLAGLYEQYF. CDR3 coding DNA: TGTGCCAGCACCCAAGGACTAGCGGGACTCTACGAGCAGTACTTC.